These T cell receptor beta chains were read from a single sample in a study of blood T cell repertoires in COVID-19. Sequenced by immunoSEQ multiplex PCR; TCRdb stores in-frame clones only, minus some. The sample consists of a few hundred thousand clones, nearly 90% of them appearing once. The sample was peripheral blood. The receptor source for this set is a woman aged 25 to 39 with COVID-19, enrolled during active disease. Both conserved end residues are part of each CDR3.

j_gene	v_gene	CDR3aa
TRBJ1-3	TRBV5-6	CASSFRQGWNTIYF
TRBJ2-3	TRBV5-4	CASSARQGAQTDTQYF
TRBJ1-2	TRBV15	CATSNIQGWAYGYTF
TRBJ2-3	TRBV5-5	CASSPTPISVSRTDTQYF
TRBJ2-3	TRBV11-3	CASSTSGGAGTDTQYF
TRBJ2-3	TRBV6-5	CATTKAGTDTQYF
TRBJ1-1	TRBV5-1	CASSIGQPPAFF
TRBJ2-7	TRBV5-5	CASSLTVPTYEQYF
TRBJ1-6	TRBV3-1/TRBV3-2	CASSPGGAHNSPLHF
TRBJ2-2	TRBV5-1	CASSLDGGGELFF
TRBJ1-6	TRBV18	CASSPDRGRNSPLHF
TRBJ1-5	TRBV6-1	CASSEGQFLPQHF
TRBJ2-1	TRBV5-1	CASSLAGTGRGEQFF
TRBJ1-2	TRBV2	CASSEDSSPRGYTF
TRBJ1-6	TRBV6-5	CASSWYRLNSPLHF
TRBJ2-1	TRBV5-5	CASSLAPLAGGYNEQFF
TRBJ2-7	TRBV5-1	CASRPTGRYEQYF
TRBJ1-1	TRBV4-1	CASSPRGLTEAFF
TRBJ1-4	TRBV5-1	CASSVRPTSTNEKLFF
TRBJ1-6	TRBV27	CASSSQTGNSPLHF
TRBJ1-2	TRBV5-6	CASSLNSYGYTF
TRBJ1-2	TRBV30	CAWSPHLRGYTF
TRBJ2-7	TRBV12-3/TRBV12-4	CASSLYSDEQYF
TRBJ2-7	TRBV6-5	CASRTGLAYEQYF
TRBJ1-3	TRBV3-1/TRBV3-2	CASSPRVGNTIYF
TRBJ2-1	TRBV4-1	CASSQGGGLGRSYNEQFF
TRBJ1-5	TRBV27	CASSFAGAFNQPQHF
TRBJ1-2	TRBV2	CATAGDVARGYTF
TRBJ1-2	TRBV18	CASSPTQGTNYGYTF
TRBJ2-7	TRBV4-1	CASSLLAGGLYEQYF
TRBJ2-3	TRBV19	CASSYRGRGEIPGTDTQYF
TRBJ1-2	TRBV5-5	CASSLTRVSGYGYTF
TRBJ2-5	TRBV4-1	CASSQRLREETQYF
TRBJ1-2	TRBV15	CATSWDRGHYGYTF
TRBJ1-4	TRBV2	CASSGSRTGREKLFF
TRBJ2-5	TRBV7-7	CASSSGTGFWGGETQYF
TRBJ1-5	TRBV27	CASSLGGGGQPQHF
TRBJ1-5	TRBV10-3	CAISRQTYSNQPQHF
TRBJ2-5	TRBV7-7	CASSFSGDRQETQYF
TRBJ1-1	TRBV7-9	CASSTGGVFF
TRBJ2-5	TRBV5-1	CASSRLDPQGGLYF
TRBJ2-7	TRBV4-1	CASSRGQGTYEQYF
TRBJ2-5	TRBV12-2	CASRFRRLIAGKEETQYF
TRBJ2-5	TRBV7-8	CASSADRGRLQETQYF
TRBJ1-1	TRBV18	CASSPVDRGNTEAFF